The sequence of this T cell receptor (beta chain) was determined in a study of T cell responses to AZD1222 COVID-19 vaccine. Study-level findings and limits: Repertoires in all cases were sampled only once the peak T cell response had passed. Targeting of unmutated variant regions was reportedly seen in nearly half of spike-specific TCRs. CD4 TCRs covered the whole spike, strongest at regions 160-218 and 743-854. Clonal diversity was possibly underestimated, and white British individuals and females predominated among donors.

This CDR3 is built from 17 residues. The V and J ends lost 1 base and 4 bases, in that order; junction bases with no gene match: 7. Germline V gene lookup returns CDR1 SGHRS and CDR2 YFSETQ. Produced via immunoSEQ multiplex PCR; TCRdb's table is partial and in-frame only. The table includes nearly 110,000 clones, under 95% detected once. To note about this clone: Its antigen is unknown.

This sequence joins TRBV5-1 and TRBJ2-3, with TRBD2 matching 12 bases. The TCR sequence derives from an adult who received the AZD1222 COVID-19 vaccine. Material: peripheral blood, obtained 28 days after the second AZD1222 dose. In nucleotides, the CDR3 is TGCGCCAGCAGCTTGTCCTCGGCTAGCGGGGGGGCAGATACGCAGTATTTT. The encoded protein is CASSLSSASGGADTQYF.